A selection of T cell receptor beta chains follows, all from one sample in a study of yellow fever vaccine responses in identical twins. Each CDR3 protein is one row after TCRdb ran MiXCR on the RT-PCR reads. The sample includes fewer than 35,000 distinct CDR3 sequences, 60% of them seen just once. Sequencing was performed on T cells from blood (PBMCs), unsorted or a sorted subset (not recorded which), taken before or after yellow fever vaccination (not recorded which). These receptor sequences come from a woman aged 18 to 35 who received the yellow fever vaccine. Both conserved end residues are part of each CDR3.

V gene: TRBV11-1
J gene: TRBJ2-5
CDR3 protein: CASSNRDRGKETQYF

V gene: TRBV2
J gene: TRBJ2-1
CDR3 protein: CASSEISGYNEQFF

V gene: TRBV2
J gene: TRBJ1-1
CDR3 protein: CARQSLETEAFF

V gene: TRBV2
J gene: TRBJ1-6
CDR3 protein: CATNGQGGNSPLHF

V gene: TRBV19
J gene: TRBJ1-1
CDR3 protein: CASSIGPGTAWGTEAFF

V gene: TRBV4-1
J gene: TRBJ2-2
CDR3 protein: CASSNRDNANTGELFF

V gene: TRBV28
J gene: TRBJ2-7
CDR3 protein: CASSLTGDPYEQYF

V gene: TRBV20-1
J gene: TRBJ1-6
CDR3 protein: CSGQHGSYNSPLHF

V gene: TRBV5-4
J gene: TRBJ2-2
CDR3 protein: CASSTSRELDTGELFF

V gene: TRBV5-4
J gene: TRBJ1-6
CDR3 protein: CASTMETGGISPLHF

V gene: TRBV2
J gene: TRBJ2-5
CDR3 protein: CASSEELSQETQYF

V gene: TRBV24-1
J gene: TRBJ2-1
CDR3 protein: CATSDHPGTGFYNEQFF

V gene: TRBV23-1
J gene: TRBJ1-5
CDR3 protein: CASPLDRDRDSNQPQHF

V gene: TRBV14
J gene: TRBJ2-1
CDR3 protein: CASRRGVEQFF

V gene: TRBV28
J gene: TRBJ2-2
CDR3 protein: CASSFLTSGRTGELFF

V gene: TRBV2
J gene: TRBJ2-1
CDR3 protein: CASTEWGGTHSYNEQFF

V gene: TRBV4-1
J gene: TRBJ1-1
CDR3 protein: CASSLGQMNTEAFF

V gene: TRBV2
J gene: TRBJ1-4
CDR3 protein: CASLGAGKLFF

V gene: TRBV29-1
J gene: TRBJ2-3
CDR3 protein: CSVVGPYYTDTQYF

V gene: TRBV11-1
J gene: TRBJ2-1
CDR3 protein: CASSSWTGLSYNEQFF

V gene: TRBV2
J gene: TRBJ2-1
CDR3 protein: CASSEYGNNEQFF